The present entry profiles one T cell receptor (beta chain) with its context. What it binds is unknown. A much bigger clone sits one base away, suggesting this may be a read error. Other DNA sequences in this specimen translate into the identical CDR3. Germline values: CDR1 SGHRS, CDR2 YFSETQ. This CDR3 has 15 residues. V lost 0 bases to trimming and J lost 3 bases, with 10 bases between them. This record comes from a study of shared clonotypes between healthy human individuals. The assay was immunoSEQ multiplex PCR, and TCRdb's table has in-frame clones only and misses some. The sample contains under 1,100,000 clones, about 77% of which appear only once. Whole-study findings and limits: Despite large depth, sorted-subset datasets appeared incompletely sequenced.

This sequence joins TRBV5-1 and TRBJ1-5, with D unclear. The sample comprised memory CD4+ T cells sorted from blood. Subset noted: CD45RA-negative fraction. The receptor was derived from a man between 18 and 29 years old in good health. CDR3 sequence reads: CASSLEGSNNQPQHF. The CDR3 nucleotides are TGCGCCAGCAGCTTGGAAGGGAGCAACAATCAGCCCCAGCATTTT.